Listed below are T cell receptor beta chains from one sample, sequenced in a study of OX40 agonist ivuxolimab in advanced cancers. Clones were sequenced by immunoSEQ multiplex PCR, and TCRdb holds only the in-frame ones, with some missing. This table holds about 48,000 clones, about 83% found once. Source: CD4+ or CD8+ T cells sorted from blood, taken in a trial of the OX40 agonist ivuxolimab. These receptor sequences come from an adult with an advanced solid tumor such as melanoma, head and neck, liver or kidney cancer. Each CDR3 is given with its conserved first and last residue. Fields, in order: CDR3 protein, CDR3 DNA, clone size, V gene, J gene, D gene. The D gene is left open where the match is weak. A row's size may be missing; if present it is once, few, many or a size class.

CASSINRQGGSPLHF	TGTGCCAGTAGTATAAACCGACAGGGCGGCTCACCCCTCCACTTT	.	TRBV19	TRBJ1-6	TRBD1
CSVDRQGTLYGYTF	TGCAGCGTTGATAGACAGGGGACCCTCTATGGCTACACCTTC	.	TRBV29-1	TRBJ1-2	TRBD1
CASSYIDSPLHF	TGTGCCAGCAGTTACATCGATTCACCCCTCCACTTT	.	TRBV6-5	TRBJ1-6	.
CASSSIAELFF	TGTGCCAGCAGCTCAATAGCGGAGCTGTTTTTT	.	TRBV5-5	TRBJ2-2	.
CASSSDNTYEQYF	TGTGCCAGCAGTTCGGACAACACTTACGAGCAGTACTTC	.	TRBV27	TRBJ2-7	.
CASSFRYNSPLHF	TGTGCCAGCAGCTTTCGTTATAATTCACCCCTCCACTTT	.	TRBV7-9	TRBJ1-6	.
CASSLALKTRDRVDYGYTF	TGTGCCAGCAGCTTGGCATTGAAAACCCGGGACAGGGTAGACTATGGCTACACCTTC	.	TRBV5-8	TRBJ1-2	TRBD1
CASSFRDTLRGPNYGYTF	TGTGCCAGCAGCTTCCGGGACACCCTAAGGGGCCCTAACTATGGCTACACCTTC	.	TRBV21-1	TRBJ1-2	.
CASSYSREGYTEAFF	TGTGCCAGCAGTTACTCCAGGGAGGGGTACACTGAAGCTTTCTTT	.	TRBV6-5	TRBJ1-1	.
CASSHHQGNTEAFF	TGTGCCAGCAGCCACCATCAGGGAAACACTGAAGCTTTCTTT	few	TRBV11-1	TRBJ1-1	.
CASSRQPGQPNNEQFF	TGCGCCAGCAGCCGCCAACCGGGACAGCCGAACAATGAGCAGTTCTTC	.	TRBV5-1	TRBJ2-1	TRBD1
CATSSSDGNSPLHF	TGTGCCACCAGCAGTTCGGACGGGAATTCACCCCTCCACTTT	.	TRBV15	TRBJ1-6	.
CASSQNTGSLLNTDTQYF	TGTGCCAGCTCACAGAACACCGGGAGCCTTTTAAACACAGATACGCAGTATTTT	.	TRBV18	TRBJ2-3	.
CASSQERGWTEAFF	TGCGCCAGCAGCCAAGAGAGGGGCTGGACTGAAGCTTTCTTT	.	TRBV4-3	TRBJ1-1	.
CASSSRTVGETQYF	TGTGCCAGCAGCTCCAGGACGGTTGGCGAGACCCAGTACTTC	.	TRBV11-1	TRBJ2-5	.
CASSYIPGDNYGYTF	TGTGCCAGCAGTTACATCCCGGGGGATAACTATGGCTACACCTTC	.	TRBV6-5	TRBJ1-2	.
CASGVDRIGEQYF	TGCGCCAGCGGGGTCGACAGGATCGGCGAGCAGTACTTC	.	TRBV4-1	TRBJ2-7	.
CASSQAAGGTGYQETQYF	TGCGCCAGCAGCCAAGCCGCTGGAGGGACCGGGTACCAAGAGACCCAGTACTTC	.	TRBV4-1	TRBJ2-5	.
CASSWTGGAFDGYTF	TGCGCCAGCAGCTGGACAGGGGGCGCGTTTGATGGCTACACCTTC	.	TRBV5-1	TRBJ1-2	TRBD1
CASREGTTDTQYF	TGTGCCAGCAGAGAGGGGACTACAGATACGCAGTATTTT	.	TRBV6-5	TRBJ2-3	.
CASSEVNWRGSNNEQFF	TGTGCCAGCAGTGAAGTAAATTGGAGGGGGTCGAACAATGAGCAGTTCTTC	.	TRBV2	TRBJ2-1	.
CASTSYMGPRYF	TGTGCCAGCACTTCCTACATGGGCCCAAGGTACTTC	.	TRBV2	TRBJ2-5	.
CASSVGTATYEQYF	TGCGCCAGCAGTGTGGGGACAGCCACCTACGAGCAGTACTTC	.	TRBV10-1	TRBJ2-7	TRBD1
CASSDSLSPGELFF	TGTGCCAGCAGTGATTCCCTGTCACCCGGGGAGCTGTTTTTT	.	TRBV2	TRBJ2-2	.
CASSGLSDTRLGETQYF	TGCGCCAGCAGTGGCCTCTCGGACACCCGGTTAGGAGAGACCCAGTACTTC	.	TRBV10-1	TRBJ2-5	.
CASMGGSNTGELFF	TGCGCCAGCATGGGGGGCAGTAACACCGGGGAGCTGTTTTTT	.	TRBV5-1	TRBJ2-2	.
CASSYSRGGETQYF	TGTGCCAGCAGTTACTCTCGGGGCGGCGAGACCCAGTACTTC	.	TRBV6-6	TRBJ2-5	.
CASSSRVIYGYTF	TGTGCCAGCAGCTCCCGGGTTATCTATGGCTACACCTTC	.	TRBV7-9	TRBJ1-2	.
CASSQGNRANTEAFF	TGCGCCAGCAGCCAAGGGAACAGGGCCAACACTGAAGCTTTCTTT	.	TRBV4-3	TRBJ1-1	.
CASSLAGGAYEQYF	TGCGCCAGCAGCTTGGCCGGGGGGGCCTACGAGCAGTACTTC	.	TRBV5-1	TRBJ2-7	TRBD2
CASRPGVILDDEQYF	TGTGCCAGCAGGCCCGGGGTGATCCTCGACGACGAGCAGTACTTC	.	TRBV7-9	TRBJ2-7	.
CASSSDRGFSYEQYF	TGTGCCAGCAGCTCCGACAGGGGCTTTTCCTACGAGCAGTACTTC	.	TRBV11-2	TRBJ2-7	TRBD1
CASRWTGDTGELFF	TGTGCCAGCAGATGGACAGGGGACACCGGGGAGCTGTTTTTT	.	TRBV6-5	TRBJ2-2	TRBD1
CASSSMSYEQYF	TGTGCCAGCAGTTCTATGAGTTACGAGCAGTACTTC	.	TRBV7-3	TRBJ2-7	.
CASSPVAGSHNEQFF	TGTGCCAGCAGCCCTGTAGCGGGGAGCCACAATGAGCAGTTCTTC	.	TRBV7-2	TRBJ2-1	TRBD2
CASRQRLGHFNEQFF	TGTGCCAGCAGACAAAGACTAGGACATTTCAATGAGCAGTTCTTC	once	TRBV21-1	TRBJ2-1	.
CATSIGVGTGVYEQYF	TGTGCCACCAGCATTGGGGTTGGGACAGGGGTCTACGAGCAGTACTTC	.	TRBV15	TRBJ2-7	TRBD1
CASSGSYEQYF	TGTGCCAGCAGTGGGTCCTACGAGCAGTACTTC	.	TRBV2	TRBJ2-7	.
CASSLGRQGQDTQYF	TGTGCCAGCAGCTTGGGCAGACAGGGTCAAGATACGCAGTATTTT	.	TRBV7-8	TRBJ2-3	TRBD1
CASSYPEGAGANVLTF	TGTGCCAGCAGCTATCCAGAGGGTGCTGGGGCCAACGTCCTGACTTTC	.	TRBV5-6	TRBJ2-6	.
CASSLASWDRGYEQYF	TGTGCCAGCAGCTTAGCGAGCTGGGATCGGGGCTACGAGCAGTACTTC	.	TRBV7-2	TRBJ2-7	.